Presented here are 27 T cell receptor beta chains from one specimen sequenced in a study of vaccination effects on CD4 cells after COVID-19. Produced via immunoSEQ multiplex PCR; TCRdb's table is partial and in-frame only. The sample lists under 30,000 clones; about 62% were seen once. Antigens of these TCRs are unknown. Culture proceeded for approximately 10 days, and CD4+ T cells were then isolated. The source material was CD4+ T cells from PBMCs cultured without peptide, sampled before COVID-19 vaccination. The source is a human donor who received a COVID-19 vaccine.

The chain links TRBV7-8 to TRBJ2-7; D is unresolved. Germline values: CDR1 SGHVS, CDR2 FQNEAQ. The ends were cut back, 3 bases at V and 0 bases at J, with 15 bases in the middle. The CDR3 sequence is 16 residues long. CDR3 nucleotide sequence: TGTGCCAGCAGCTTCCGCCGGGTGAGAAGCTCCTACGAGCAGTACTTC. This codes for CASSFRRVRSSYEQYF. Looking up the rest from reference TRBV7-8 and TRBJ2-7 gives the full variable domain: GAGVSQSPRYKVAKRGQDVALRCDPISGHVSLFWYQQALGQGPEFLTYFQNEAQLDKSGLPSDRFFAERPEGSVSTLKIQRTQQEDSAVYLCASSFRRVRSSYEQYFGPGTRLTVT.

This clone has only one observation. The chain combines TRBV6-5 with TRBJ2-1; D remains ambiguous. Germline assignment: CDR1 MNHEY and CDR2 SVGAGI. The CDR3 contains 16 residues. V gave up 0 bases and J gave up 2 bases, with 11 bases separating them. This chain's CDR3 is CASSYSSGATYNEQFF. The CDR3 region has the DNA TGTGCCAGCAGTTACTCGAGTGGAGCAACCTACAATGAGCAGTTCTTC.

This clone has just a few counts. This sequence joins TRBV19 and TRBJ2-6; D tentatively fits TRBD1 or TRBD2 (5 bases each). Germline V gene data show CDR1 as LNHDA and CDR2 as SQIVND (reference sequence). V shed 1 base and J shed 1 base, with 8 bases lying between them. There are 16 residues in the CDR3. In DNA, the CDR3 is TGTGCCAGTAGTATAGTTGAGGGGTCTGGGGCCAACGTCCTGACTTTC. Amino acids: CASSIVEGSGANVLTF. The full variable domain, its missing parts supplied by reference TRBV19 and TRBJ2-6, is DGGITQSPKYLFRKEGQNVTLSCEQNLNHDAMYWYRQDPGQGLRLIYYSQIVNDFQKGDIAEGYSVSREKKESFPLTVTSAQKNPTAFYLCASSIVEGSGANVLTFGAGSRLTVL.

V and J are TRBV5-1 and TRBJ1-3; no firm D call. The length of the CDR3 is 14 residues. Germline V CDR1 and CDR2: SGHRS, YFSETQ. Trimming took off 5 bases at V and 0 bases at J, with 9 bases between the two ends. For the CDR3, the DNA is TGCGCCAGCAGTATGTATACCTCTGGAAACACCATATATTTT. Its translation: CASSMYTSGNTIYF. Complete variable domain (other parts from reference TRBV5-1 and TRBJ1-3): KAGVTQTPRYLIKTRGQQVTLSCSPISGHRSVSWYQQTPGQGLQFLFEYFSETQRNKGNFPGRFSGRQFSNSRSEMNVSTLELGDSALYLCASSMYTSGNTIYFGEGSWLTVV.

This chain joins TRBV9 and TRBJ2-7, with TRBD1 as a possible D gene (5 bases). V shed 2 bases and J shed 5 bases, with 11 bases lying between them. The CDR3 loop spans 13 amino acids. Germline CDR1 reads SGDLS; CDR2 reads YYNGEE. The chain's CDR3 is CASSVGRVDEQYF. CDR3 nucleotide sequence: TGTGCCAGCAGCGTGGGCAGGGTCGACGAGCAGTACTTC.

The chain couples TRBV19 to TRBJ2-1; D is perhaps TRBD2 (5 bases). The CDR3 is made up of 13 amino acids. V lost 1 base to trimming and J lost 14 bases, with 15 bases between them. The germline V gene encodes CDR1 LNHDA and CDR2 SQIVND (reference sequence). CDR3 sequence reads: CASSIVGASREFF. Written as DNA, the CDR3 is TGTGCCAGTAGTATAGTAGGCGCCTCGAGGGAGTTCTTC. Based on the CDR3 plus reference TRBV19 and TRBJ2-1, the full variable domain is DGGITQSPKYLFRKEGQNVTLSCEQNLNHDAMYWYRQDPGQGLRLIYYSQIVNDFQKGDIAEGYSVSREKKESFPLTVTSAQKNPTAFYLCASSIVGASREFFGPGTRLTVL.

The V and J genes are TRBV6-1 and TRBJ2-4; 7 bases align to TRBD1. V dropped 5 bases and J dropped 2; count of bases not matched to a gene: 6. Germline-derived CDR1 and CDR2 are MNHNS and SASEGT. CDR3 size: 15 residues. CDR3 nucleotide sequence: TGTGCCAGCAGTTCAGGACAGGTTACCAAAAACATTCAGTACTTC. Translated: CASSSGQVTKNIQYF.

The chain is built from TRBV7-8 and TRBJ2-3; 10 bases are a match to TRBD2. The CDR3 is 17 residues long. J gave up 5 bases and V 0 bases, and 8 bases lay outside the gene matches. In germline, CDR1 is SGHVS, CDR2 FQNEAQ. As DNA, the CDR3 is TGTGCCAGCAGCTTAGCCCCTAGCGGGGGTAGGGGAGATACGCAGTATTTT. Residues: CASSLAPSGGRGDTQYF. The entire variable domain, with the rest obtained from reference TRBV7-8 and TRBJ2-3, is as follows: GAGVSQSPRYKVAKRGQDVALRCDPISGHVSLFWYQQALGQGPEFLTYFQNEAQLDKSGLPSDRFFAERPEGSVSTLKIQRTQQEDSAVYLCASSLAPSGGRGDTQYFGPGTRLTVL.

The chain recombines TRBV2 with TRBJ2-3; unclear D gene. CDR3 length equals 12 residues. Germline assignment: CDR1 SNHLY and CDR2 FYNNEI. V lost 9 bases to trimming and J lost 1 base, with 8 bases between them. CDR3 nucleotides: TGTGCCAGTGCCCCCCGCACAGATACGCAGTATTTT. Protein sequence: CASAPRTDTQYF.

V gene TRBV6-6 combines with J gene TRBJ2-3; TRBD2 might be the D (6 bases). The V end was cut by 8 bases, the J end by 1 base, with 16 bases between. The V gene's germline CDR1 is MNHNY and CDR2 SVGAGI (reference sequence). The CDR3 loop spans 15 amino acids. CDR3 nucleotide sequence: TGTGCCAGCCGACCTCGAGGCGGGGGCACAGATACGCAGTATTTT. It codes for CASRPRGGGTDTQYF.

V is TRBV3-1 (or the pseudogene TRBV3-2) and J is TRBJ1-1; maybe TRBD1 (6 bases). Germline V CDR1 and CDR2: LGHDT, YNNKEL (reference sequence). Trimming cost V 3 bases and J 5 bases, with 13 bases left between them. The CDR3 contains 14 residues. CDR3 sequence: CASSHETGRTEAFF. The CDR3 coding sequence is TGTGCCAGCAGCCATGAGACAGGCCGGACTGAAGCTTTCTTT.

In regard to this clone: Additional DNA sequences in this sample encode the identical CDR3. The J gene is TRBJ2-5, the V gene TRBV6-1; 11 positions match TRBD2. CDR1 is MNHNS, CDR2 SASEGT, per germline. This CDR3 comprises 15 residues. J was trimmed by 1 base and V by 2 bases; bases with no gene match: 0. CDR3 coding DNA: TGTGCCAGCAGTGAACTAGCGGGGGGCCAAGAGACCCAGTACTTC. Translation: CASSELAGGQETQYF.

This chain uses TRBV13 with TRBJ2-5; no clear D gene. Trimming pared 5 bases from V and 2 bases from J, leaving 3 bases between. Germline assignment: CDR1 PRHDT and CDR2 FYEKMQ (reference sequence). This CDR3 contains 11 residues. The CDR3 loop is CASSRQETQYF. CDR3 coding DNA: TGTGCCAGCAGCCGACAAGAGACCCAGTACTTC. Looking up the rest from reference TRBV13 and TRBJ2-5 gives the full variable domain: AAGVIQSPRHLIKEKRETATLKCYPIPRHDTVYWYQQGPGQDPQFLISFYEKMQSDKGSIPDRFSAQQFSDYHSELNMSSLELGDSALYFCASSRQETQYFGPGTRLLVL.

The chain carries TRBV19 and TRBJ2-1, with 13 bases fitting TRBD2. This CDR3 has 15 residues. With 4 bases clipped from V and 9 bases from J, the junction kept 6 bases outside the gene matches. Per germline, CDR1 LNHDA and CDR2 SQIVND (reference sequence). This CDR3 reads CASSTAGTSGTEQFF. DNA for the CDR3: TGTGCCAGTAGTACCGCCGGGACTAGCGGGACTGAGCAGTTCTTC.

The chain uses TRBV27 and TRBJ2-4, with D tentatively TRBD2 (7 bases). Looked up from germline, CDR1 is MNHEY and CDR2 is SMNVEV (reference sequence). This CDR3 has 20 amino acids. V shed 4 bases and J shed 0 bases, with 25 bases lying between them. The CDR3 region has the DNA TGTGCCAGCAGTTCCGGATGGGGGCAGGGAGGGGACCTAGCCAAAAACATTCAGTACTTC. Residues: CASSSGWGQGGDLAKNIQYF.

V and J are TRBV10-3 and TRBJ2-7; 14 nucleotides match TRBD2. This CDR3 contains 15 residues. The ends lost 4 bases at V and 7 bases at J; junction bases unmatched: 6. Germline CDR1 and CDR2: ENHRY and SYGVKD. This chain's CDR3 is CAISAGTSGSLEQYF. Here the CDR3 DNA reads TGTGCCATCAGTGCCGGGACTAGCGGGAGTTTGGAGCAGTACTTC.

The CDR3 protein is CASSPGATSPEAFF. DNA for the CDR3: TGTGCCAGCTCGCCAGGGGCCACCTCCCCTGAAGCTTTCTTT. This chain connects TRBV18 to TRBJ1-1; TRBD1 might be the D (6 bases). Germline V gene data show CDR1 as KGHSH and CDR2 as LQKENI. The CDR3 has 14 residues. V was trimmed by 6 bases and J by 6 bases, leaving 17 bases between them.

This clone was observed a few times. V usage is TRBV30 and J usage is TRBJ1-5; 11 nucleotides align to TRBD1. The germline CDR1 and CDR2 sequences are GTSNPN and SVGIG (reference sequence). After removal of 5 bases from V and 5 bases from J, the junction contained 5 bases not matched to a gene. This CDR3 comprises 14 residues. Written as DNA, the CDR3 is TGTGCCTGGCGGGACAGGGGGGGTGATCAGCCCCAGCATTTT. It specifies CAWRDRGGDQPQHF.

This clone turned up a few times. The chain recombines TRBV6-5 with TRBJ1-4; D perhaps matches TRBD1 (6 bases). V lost 0 bases and J lost 6, with 14 bases in between. The CDR3 runs to 16 residues. Per germline, CDR1 MNHEY and CDR2 SVGAGI. CDR3: CASSYSSSGGDEKLFF. CDR3 coding DNA: TGTGCCAGCAGTTACTCGTCCTCGGGGGGCGATGAAAAACTGTTTTTT.

The chain recombines TRBV29-1 with TRBJ2-4, with D uncertain. Germline V CDR1 and CDR2: SQVTM, ANQGSEA. V was pared by 4 bases and J by 0 bases, with 10 bases between. This CDR3 is 14 amino acids long. The CDR3 sequence is CSVAENLAKNIQYF. The CDR3 region has the DNA TGCAGCGTTGCGGAAAATCTAGCCAAAAACATTCAGTACTTC.

This clone was seen only a few times. The chain has TRBV2 and TRBJ2-3, with 10 bases identical to TRBD1. Trimming removed 6 bases from V and 3 bases from J; junction bases left unmatched: 0. Germline V gene lookup returns CDR1 SNHLY and CDR2 FYNNEI. CDR3 size: 13 residues. CDR3 loop: CASRDRGTDTQYF. The CDR3 DNA sequence: TGTGCCAGCAGGGACAGGGGGACAGATACGCAGTATTTT.

The V gene is TRBV4-1, the J gene TRBJ1-3; D is unclear. The CDR3 runs 17 residues. Germline CDR1 and CDR2: MGHRA and YSYEKL. Deletions cut 4 bases from V and 1 base from J, with 17 bases between. CDR3 amino acids: CASSRGGIALSGNTIYF. Written as DNA, the CDR3 is TGCGCCAGCAGCCGCGGAGGAATAGCCCTTTCTGGAAACACCATATATTTT.

The chain couples TRBV5-6 to TRBJ2-1, with TRBD1 matching 8 bases. V trimming: 4 bases; J trimming: 8 bases; junction bases outside the gene matches: 2. From germline, CDR1 is SGHDT and CDR2 YYEEEE. The CDR3 is 12 residues long. CDR3 nucleotides: TGTGCCAGCAGCGGACAGGGCTATGAGCAGTTCTTC. Encoded protein: CASSGQGYEQFF.

The chain is built from TRBV11-3 and TRBJ2-3, with 10 bases lining up with TRBD2. Germline V gene sequence: CDR1 SGHNT, CDR2 YENEEA. Trimming removed 2 bases from V and 4 bases from J; junction bases left unmatched: 6. CDR3 length equals 16 residues. In nucleotides, the CDR3 is TGTGCCAGCAGCTTATCCACTAGCGGGGACCCAGATACGCAGTATTTT. Encoded protein: CASSLSTSGDPDTQYF.

This clone has just a few counts. The chain recombines TRBV27 with TRBJ2-5, with D unclear. Germline V gives CDR1 MNHEY, CDR2 SMNVEV (reference sequence). The CDR3 loop spans 13 amino acids. Trimming left V 3 bases short and J 5 bases short, with 10 bases between. This CDR3 reads CASSFLGTETQYF. The CDR3, as DNA: TGTGCCAGCAGTTTTCTCGGAACGGAGACCCAGTACTTC.

The chain joins TRBV12-3 or TRBV12-4 to TRBJ2-3; D gene unclear. Trimming pared 3 bases from V and 4 bases from J, leaving 5 bases between. The CDR3 spans 12 residues. CDR3 sequence reads: CASSFDPDTQYF. As DNA, the CDR3 is TGTGCCAGCAGTTTTGACCCAGATACGCAGTATTTT.

The DNA of the CDR3 is TGTGCCAGCAGCCAGGACAGGTCTAATGAAAAACTGTTTTTT. Protein: CASSQDRSNEKLFF. This chain links TRBV7-9 with TRBJ1-4, with 7 bases matching TRBD1. V was pared by 5 bases and J by 3 bases, with 3 bases of the junction left unmatched. Germline lookup yields CDR1 SEHNR and CDR2 FQNEAQ (reference sequence). This CDR3 region has 14 residues.